This T cell receptor beta chain emerged from a study of blood T cells in healthy people across ages. Points from the study as a whole: Researchers said unsorted PBMCs prevented a conclusive naive versus antigen-experienced comparison.

Germline V gene data show CDR1 as SGHRS and CDR2 as YFSETQ. V was pared by 0 bases and J by 11 bases, with 17 bases between. CDR3 length: 14 amino acids. As for this clonotype: What it recognizes is unknown.

Sample-barcoded 5' priming and a J-beta primer mix drove a second PCR of 7 to 11 cycles. Via MiXCR, TCRdb re-called the 5' RACE reads, giving one row per CDR3 protein. The table lists roughly 730,000 distinct CDR3 sequences, just over 55% of them singletons. The chain combines TRBV5-1 with TRBJ2-5; D is possibly TRBD2 (6 bases). The sequencing sample was made of blood. This TCR came from a middle-aged man in good health. The CDR3 DNA follows: TGCGCCAGCAGCTTGGTGGGAGAGCGTCGGGAGCAGTACTTC. Protein: CASSLVGERREQYF. Full variable domain (missing parts from reference TRBV5-1 and TRBJ2-5): KAGVTQTPRYLIKTRGQQVTLSCSPISGHRSVSWYQQTPGQGLQFLFEYFSETQRNKGNFPGRFSGRQFSNSRSEMNVSTLELGDSALYLCASSLVGERREQYFGPGTRLLVL.